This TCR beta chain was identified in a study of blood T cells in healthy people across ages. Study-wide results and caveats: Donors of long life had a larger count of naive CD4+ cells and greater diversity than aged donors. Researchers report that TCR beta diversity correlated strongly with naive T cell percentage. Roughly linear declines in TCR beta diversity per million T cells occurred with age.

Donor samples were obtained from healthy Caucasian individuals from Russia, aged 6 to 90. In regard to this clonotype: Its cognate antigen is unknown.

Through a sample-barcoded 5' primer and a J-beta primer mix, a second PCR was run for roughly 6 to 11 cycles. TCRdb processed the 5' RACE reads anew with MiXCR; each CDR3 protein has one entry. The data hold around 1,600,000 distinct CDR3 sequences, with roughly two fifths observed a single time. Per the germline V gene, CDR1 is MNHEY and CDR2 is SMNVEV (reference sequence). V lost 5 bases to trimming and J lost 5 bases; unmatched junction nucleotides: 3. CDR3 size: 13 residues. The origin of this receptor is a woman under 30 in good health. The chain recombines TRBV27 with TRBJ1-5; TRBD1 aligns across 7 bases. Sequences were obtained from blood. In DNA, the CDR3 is TGTGCCAGCAGTAAGACAGGGTATCAGCCCCAGCATTTT. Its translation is CASSKTGYQPQHF.